This entry lists 15 T cell receptor beta chains sequenced from one sample in a study of blood T cell repertoires in COVID-19. The data were produced by immunoSEQ multiplex PCR, yet TCRdb's version contains in-frame clones alone and is incomplete. The repertoire includes over 140,000 clones, about four fifths of them detected once, and less than 4% sits in the top ten. Sequenced input: peripheral blood. These receptors came from a woman aged 55-70 years with acute or convalescent COVID-19.

The rearrangement uses TRBV18 and TRBJ1-2; 8 bases fit TRBD1. CDR1 and CDR2 (germline): KGHSH, LQKENI. Trimming cost V 4 bases and J 3 bases; bases outside gene matches: 13. The CDR3 is 17 amino acids. The CDR3 loop reads CASSLSNGQGADYGYTF. CDR3 DNA: TGTGCCAGCTCACTATCGAACGGGCAGGGGGCTGACTATGGCTACACCTTC.

V is TRBV12-3 or TRBV12-4 and J is TRBJ2-1, with a possible D match to TRBD1 (5 bases). Trimming left V 7 bases short and J 8 bases short, with 12 bases between. The CDR3 runs to 12 residues. The CDR3 DNA follows: TGTGCCAGCAAAAGACAGAGCGATGAGCAGTTCTTC. The encoded protein is CASKRQSDEQFF.

The rearrangement links TRBV29-1 to TRBJ2-7; tentative D call: TRBD1 (6 bases). The CDR3 runs 12 residues. Trimming pared 3 bases from V and 2 bases from J, leaving 8 bases between. Looked up from germline, CDR1 is SQVTM and CDR2 is ANQGSEA. The CDR3 DNA reads TGCAGCGTTGATACAGGGCCCTACGAGCAGTACTTC. Translating it yields CSVDTGPYEQYF.

The CDR3 loop reads CASRMTGSEAFF. The CDR3 bases are TGTGCCAGCAGAATGACAGGGTCTGAAGCTTTCTTT. This rearrangement joins TRBV28 to TRBJ1-1; TRBD1 agrees at 7 bases. V lost 6 bases, J lost 6 bases, and 4 bases stayed unmatched. The CDR3 consists of 12 residues. Germline CDR1 and CDR2: MDHEN and SYDVKM.

This sequence joins TRBV7-9 and TRBJ1-3; maybe TRBD1 (5 bases). Germline V gene data show CDR1 as SEHNR and CDR2 as FQNEAQ (reference sequence). Trimming left V 2 bases short and J 7 bases short, with 6 bases between. The CDR3 has 12 residues. The CDR3 spells CASSLSGNTIYF. CDR3 coding DNA: TGTGCCAGCAGCTTATCAGGGAACACCATATATTTT. Based on the CDR3 plus reference TRBV7-9 and TRBJ1-3, the full variable domain is DTGVSQNPRHKITKRGQNVTFRCDPISEHNRLYWYRQTLGQGPEFLTYFQNEAQLEKSRLLSDRFSAERPKGSFSTLEIQRTEQGDSAMYLCASSLSGNTIYFGEGSWLTVV.

The chain employs TRBV23-1 and TRBJ1-2; D uncertain. TRBV23-1 is an ORF; its function is uncertain. This CDR3 is 15 amino acids long. Deletions cut 0 bases from V and 2 bases from J, with 10 bases between. In nucleotides, the CDR3 is TGCGCCAGCAGTCAATCTCCACAGAAAAACTATGGCTACACCTTC. This sequence encodes CASSQSPQKNYGYTF.

In its sample, this clone was seen a few times. The chain links TRBV2 to TRBJ1-1, with D perhaps TRBD1 (5 bases). CDR3 size: 14 residues. Trimming left V 4 bases short and J 1 base short, with 10 bases between. The V gene's germline CDR1 is SNHLY and CDR2 FYNNEI. This CDR3 is CASSAGQGNTEAFF. Here the CDR3 DNA reads TGTGCCAGCAGTGCCGGACAAGGGAACACTGAAGCTTTCTTT.

The chain recombines TRBV2 with TRBJ1-3; D is unresolved. V dropped 4 bases and J dropped 1 base, with 14 bases sitting between them. This CDR3 region has 16 residues. Germline CDR1 and CDR2: SNHLY and FYNNEI. The CDR3 bases are TGTGCCAGCAGTGGAAGACACCGCGCGTCTGGAAACACCATATATTTT. It specifies CASSGRHRASGNTIYF. The full variable domain, with the rest looked up from reference TRBV2 and TRBJ1-3, is EPEVTQTPSHQVTQMGQEVILRCVPISNHLYFYWYRQILGQKVEFLVSFYNNEISEKSEIFDDQFSVERPDGSNFTLKIRSTKLEDSAMYFCASSGRHRASGNTIYFGEGSWLTVV.

This clone was recorded a few times. V and J are TRBV6-4 and TRBJ1-2; TRBD1 matches 10 bases. Germline V gene sequence: CDR1 MRHNA, CDR2 SNTAGT. The CDR3 is made up of 16 amino acids. V lost 7 bases to trimming and J lost 8 bases; unmatched junction nucleotides: 16. The CDR3 region is CASNETPRDRGLGYTF. For the CDR3, the DNA is TGTGCCAGCAACGAAACTCCCCGCGACAGGGGGCTGGGCTACACCTTC.

The J gene is TRBJ2-5, the V gene TRBV10-1; a possible D gene is TRBD1 (5 bases). CDR3 length: 14 amino acids. Trimming stripped 3 bases from V and 2 bases from J, with 10 bases between. The V gene's germline CDR1 is WNHNN and CDR2 SYGVQD (reference sequence). DNA for the CDR3: TGCGCCAGCAGTGACTCGACAGCTCAAGAGACCCAGTACTTC. Its translation: CASSDSTAQETQYF.

V usage is TRBV10-1 and J usage is TRBJ2-1; the match to TRBD1 covers 8 bases. The CDR3 spans 18 residues. Germline trimming cut 7 bases from V and 0 bases from J; bases unmatched to any gene: 14. The germline V gene has CDR1 WNHNN and CDR2 SYGVQD (reference sequence). The CDR3 loop reads CASTQPDRALSSYNEQFF. CDR3 in DNA: TGCGCCAGCACTCAACCGGACAGGGCGCTAAGCTCCTACAATGAGCAGTTCTTC.

The V call is TRBV2, the J call TRBJ2-4, with 9 bases that match TRBD1. J lost 1 base, V lost 3 bases, and 4 bases had no gene match. From germline, CDR1 is SNHLY and CDR2 FYNNEI. The CDR3 runs to 16 residues. DNA for the CDR3: TGTGCCAGCAGTGACGGACAGGGGATGGCCAAAAACATTCAGTACTTC. This encodes CASSDGQGMAKNIQYF. Using reference TRBV2 and TRBJ2-4 for the parts outside the CDR3, the full variable domain is EPEVTQTPSHQVTQMGQEVILRCVPISNHLYFYWYRQILGQKVEFLVSFYNNEISEKSEIFDDQFSVERPDGSNFTLKIRSTKLEDSAMYFCASSDGQGMAKNIQYFGAGTRLSVL.

V gene TRBV4-2 combines with J gene TRBJ1-3, with D hard to call. From germline, CDR1 is LGHNA and CDR2 YNFKEQ. The CDR3 runs to 14 residues. Trimming took off 4 bases at V and 0 bases at J, with 7 bases between the two ends. The CDR3 here is CASSLTGSGNTIYF. The DNA of the CDR3 is TGTGCCAGCAGCCTGACGGGCTCTGGAAACACCATATATTTT.

The J gene is TRBJ2-3, the V gene TRBV6-6; a weak D match, TRBD1 (5 bases). Trimming pared 0 bases from V and 2 bases from J, leaving 12 bases between. CDR1 and CDR2 (germline): MNHNY, SVGAGI (reference sequence). The CDR3 loop spans 16 amino acids. The CDR3 is CASSYSGVVVTDTQYF. CDR3 bases: TGTGCCAGCAGTTACTCAGGGGTAGTAGTCACAGATACGCAGTATTTT.

This clone was seen more than once but under ten times. The CDR3 loop is CASSLARGAGETQYF. The CDR3 bases are TGTGCCAGCAGCTTGGCCAGGGGGGCTGGGGAGACCCAGTACTTC. V and J are TRBV5-4 and TRBJ2-5, with D maybe TRBD1 (7 bases). Trimming pared 0 bases from V and 5 bases from J, leaving 14 bases between. The CDR3 consists of 15 residues. Looked up from germline, CDR1 is SGHNT and CDR2 is YYREEE (reference sequence).